Listed below are T cell receptor beta chains from one sample, sequenced in a study of shared clonotypes between healthy human individuals. Generated by immunoSEQ multiplex PCR, the TCRdb table keeps only in-frame clones and is missing some. Of 2 million or so clones in the sample, about 95% were seen once. Sample: naive CD4+ T cells sorted from blood. These TCRs come from a man aged 18 to 35 in good health. Each CDR3 is given with its conserved first and last residue. The order of the fields is clone size, D gene, J gene, V gene, CDR3 protein, CDR3 DNA. The D gene is left open where the match is weak. Clone sizes are given selectively: once, few, many, or a class where the clone is expanded.

>-|-|TRBJ1-2|TRBV11-2
CASSRQEDGYTF
TGTGCCAGCAGCCGACAGGAGGATGGCTACACCTTC
>-|-|TRBJ1-2|TRBV18
CASSPEGANYGYTF
TGTGCCAGCTCACCGGAAGGGGCTAACTATGGCTACACCTTC
>-|-|TRBJ1-1|TRBV5-1
CASRRGIWGMNTEAFF
TGCGCCAGTCGAAGGGGGATCTGGGGCATGAACACTGAAGCTTTCTTT
>-|-|TRBJ1-6|TRBV6-5
CASSFLGSSYNSPLHF
TGTGCCAGCAGTTTTTTAGGGAGCTCCTATAATTCACCCCTCCACTTT
>once|TRBD2|TRBJ2-1|TRBV18
CASSPPLAGGNEQFF
TGTGCCAGCTCACCACCTCTAGCGGGAGGGAATGAGCAGTTCTTC
>-|-|TRBJ2-3|TRBV19
CASSMIASTDTQYF
TGTGCCAGTAGTATGATAGCTAGCACAGATACGCAGTATTTT
>-|-|TRBJ1-5|TRBV2
CASSPPGGLGNQPQHF
TGTGCCAGCAGTCCCCCGGGGGGGCTAGGCAATCAGCCCCAGCATTTT
>-|TRBD1|TRBJ1-2|TRBV18
CASSPGEQGGLHGYTF
TGTGCCAGCTCACCGGGCGAACAGGGGGGTTTACATGGCTACACCTTC
>-|-|TRBJ1-5|TRBV28
CASSLAQLINQPQHF
TGTGCCAGCAGTTTAGCACAGCTGATCAATCAGCCCCAGCATTTT
>-|-|TRBJ1-5|TRBV10-3
CAISGAKNSLQHF
TGTGCCATCAGTGGTGCTAAGAACTCGCTCCAGCATTTT
>-|TRBD1|TRBJ2-7|TRBV5-1
CASSTGQGVGSYEQYF
TGCGCCAGCAGCACCGGACAGGGAGTAGGTTCCTACGAGCAGTACTTC
>-|-|TRBJ1-1|TRBV6-1
CASSVGGETAFF
TGTGCCAGCAGTGTCGGAGGGGAGACGGCTTTCTTT
>-|-|TRBJ2-2|TRBV11-2
CASTWSRNTGELFF
TGTGCCAGCACCTGGAGCAGGAACACCGGGGAGCTGTTTTTT
>-|-|TRBJ2-2|TRBV10-3
CAISETEDNTGELFF
TGTGCCATCAGTGAAACTGAGGATAACACCGGGGAGCTGTTTTTT
>-|-|TRBJ2-3|TRBV11-3
CASSLVAGADTQYF
TGTGCCAGCAGCTTAGTTGCAGGGGCCGATACGCAGTATTTT
>-|-|TRBJ1-5|TRBV2
CASSEEFTGNQPQHF
TGTGCCAGCAGTGAAGAATTTACAGGTAATCAGCCCCAGCATTTT
>once|-|TRBJ1-1|TRBV7-2
CASSLAGQWNTEAFF
TGTGCCAGCAGCTTAGCAGGACAGTGGAACACTGAAGCTTTCTTT
>-|TRBD1|TRBJ2-7|TRBV7-6
CASSPGTGYLSYEQYF
TGTGCCAGCAGCCCGGGGACAGGCTACCTTTCCTACGAGCAGTACTTC
>-|-|TRBJ2-7|TRBV6-5
CASRLQGPVDEQYF
TGTGCCAGCAGACTCCAGGGGCCGGTCGACGAGCAGTACTTC
>-|TRBD2|TRBJ2-1|TRBV7-2
CASSLELAGVNEQFF
TGTGCCAGCAGCTTAGAACTAGCGGGAGTTAATGAGCAGTTCTTC
>once|-|TRBJ2-2|TRBV28
CASRTGNTGELFF
TGTGCCAGCAGGACAGGGAACACCGGGGAGCTGTTTTTT
>-|-|TRBJ2-1|TRBV20-1
CSASRVPEQFF
TGCAGTGCTAGTCGGGTTCCGGAGCAGTTCTTC
>-|TRBD1|TRBJ2-3|TRBV5-1
CASRRQGADTQYF
TGCGCCAGCAGGAGGCAGGGGGCAGATACGCAGTATTTT
>-|-|TRBJ2-3|TRBV6-6
CASSKRVTDTQYF
TGTGCCAGCAGTAAAAGGGTCACAGATACGCAGTATTTT
>-|-|TRBJ2-1|TRBV5-1
CASSLGAVYNEQFF
TGCGCCAGCAGCTTGGGGGCGGTATACAATGAGCAGTTCTTC
>-|-|TRBJ1-4|TRBV15
CATSRELGATNEKLFF
TGTGCCACCAGCAGAGAATTGGGCGCCACTAATGAAAAACTGTTTTTT
>-|TRBD1|TRBJ2-5|TRBV18
CASSPQLGQPETQYF
TGTGCCAGCTCACCCCAATTGGGACAGCCGGAGACCCAGTACTTC
>-|TRBD1|TRBJ2-5|TRBV25-1
CASSLAPGTGVETQYF
TGTGCCAGCAGTCTCGCACCCGGGACAGGGGTAGAGACCCAGTACTTC
>-|TRBD1|TRBJ1-1|TRBV2
CASSPRQGLRTEAFF
TGTGCCAGCAGTCCGAGACAGGGACTACGGACTGAAGCTTTCTTT
>-|-|TRBJ1-6|TRBV28
CASSPNKDNSPLHF
TGTGCCAGCAGTCCGAATAAGGATAATTCACCCCTCCACTTT
>-|-|TRBJ2-1|TRBV5-1
CASSQGGFYNEQFF
TGCGCCAGCAGCCAAGGAGGATTCTACAATGAGCAGTTCTTC
>once|-|TRBJ1-2|TRBV28
CAGGAWNYGYTF
TGTGCCGGAGGGGCCTGGAACTATGGCTACACCTTC
>-|TRBD1|TRBJ2-7|TRBV5-4
CASSKRDRSYEQYF
TGTGCCAGCAGCAAGAGGGACAGAAGCTACGAGCAGTACTTC
>-|-|TRBJ2-5|TRBV5-4
CASSFAGAEETQYF
TGTGCCAGCAGCTTCGCCGGGGCGGAAGAGACCCAGTACTTC